This TCR beta chain originates from a study of cytomegalovirus exposure and HLA in healthy donors. About the research overall: Previous work identified roughly 120 million unique TCR beta sequences from roughly 180 million T cells. Notes on the study in general: Fewer N-insertions than the 666-donor mean were reportedly shown by an Asian-associated ancestry cluster in a later analysis. Later analysis placed DRB1 highest and HLA-C lowest in TCR association rates, which differed by HLA locus. The study found most TCR sequences rare, yet found some public TCRs in many donors.

J was trimmed by 4 bases and V by 2 bases; bases with no gene match: 8. CDR1 and CDR2 from the germline V gene are LGHNA and YNFKEQ. The CDR3 loop spans 17 amino acids. Concerning this clone: Its target is unknown.

The PCR had 60 Vbeta and 13 Jbeta primers. Measured with immunoSEQ multiplex PCR; TCRdb has only the in-frame clones, and not every one. The data show 90,000 to 100,000 clones, roughly four fifths seen once. The J gene is TRBJ2-1, the V gene TRBV4-2, with 10 nucleotides matching TRBD1. The TCR sequence derives from a woman aged 55-69 years in good health and CMV-seropositive. The specimen was PBMCs. In DNA form, the CDR3 reads TGTGCCAGCAGCCAATATTCGGGACAGGGGATATACAATGAGCAGTTCTTC. It codes for CASSQYSGQGIYNEQFF.